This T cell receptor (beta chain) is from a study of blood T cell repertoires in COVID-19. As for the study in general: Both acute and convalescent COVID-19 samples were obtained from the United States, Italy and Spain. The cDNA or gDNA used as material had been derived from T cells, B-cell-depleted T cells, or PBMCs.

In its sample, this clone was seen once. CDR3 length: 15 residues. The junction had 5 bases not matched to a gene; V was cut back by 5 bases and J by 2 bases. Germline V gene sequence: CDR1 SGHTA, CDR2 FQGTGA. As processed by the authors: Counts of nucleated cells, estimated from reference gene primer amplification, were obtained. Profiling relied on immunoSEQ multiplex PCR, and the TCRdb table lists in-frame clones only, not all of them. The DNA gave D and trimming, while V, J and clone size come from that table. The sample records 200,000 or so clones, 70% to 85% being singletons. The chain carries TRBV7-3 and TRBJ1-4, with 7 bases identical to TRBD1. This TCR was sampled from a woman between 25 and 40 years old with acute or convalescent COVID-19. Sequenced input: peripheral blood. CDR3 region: CASSPQGGTNEKLFF. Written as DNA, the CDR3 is TGTGCCAGCAGCCCCCAAGGGGGCACTAATGAAAAACTGTTTTTT.